This T cell receptor beta chain was captured in a study of identical twins. This CDR3 comprises 17 residues. Germline loops: CDR1 SNHLY, CDR2 FYNNEI. V shed 6 bases and J 5 bases; nucleotides not matched to a gene: 15. Using its own MiXCR run on the 5' RACE reads, TCRdb lists one record per CDR3 protein. The sample consists of 1,800,000 or so distinct CDR3 sequences, about 32% of them appearing once. The chain recombines TRBV2 with TRBJ2-1, with 8 bases aligning to TRBD1. Input material: cord blood. The clonotype was recovered from a newborn girl in good health. The CDR3 sequence: CASRRQGPLYLHNEQFF. CDR3 nucleotides: TGTGCCAGCAGGAGACAGGGGCCACTATACCTACACAATGAGCAGTTCTTC.